Sequencing of this TCR beta chain was carried out in a study of Graves' ophthalmopathy and Graves' hyperthyroidism. This clonotype was seen only once. Its antigen remains unidentified. Study-wide results and caveats: With a specificity of roughly 72% and a sensitivity of 60% to 71%, the model predicted ophthalmopathy progression.

The CDR3 extends over 16 amino acids. CDR1 and CDR2 from the germline V gene are LGHDT and YNNKEL (reference sequence). V shed 1 base and J 11 bases; nucleotides not matched to a gene: 11. CDR3 regions of TCR beta were amplified from RNA transcripts. After a first-round RT-PCR with HTBI primers, a second-round multiplex PCR was run. MiXCR, applied by TCRdb to the multiplex PCR reads, yields one record per CDR3 protein. The sample includes about 240,000 distinct CDR3 sequences, roughly 50% of them seen just once. The chain links TRBV3-1 to TRBJ1-1; TRBD1 matches at 12 bases. The sequence came from an adult man with Graves' ophthalmopathy. The specimen was peripheral blood. CDR3 sequence (DNA): TGTGCCAGCAGCCAAGGAGGGACAGGGGGCGCATCGCGGGCTTTCTTT. Protein: CASSQGGTGGASRAFF.